This record looks at one T cell receptor beta chain sequence and its context. V was shortened by 4 bases and J by 0 bases, with 7 bases between the two germline ends. CDR3 length: 13 amino acids. CDR1 and CDR2 from the germline V gene are MDHEN and SYDVKM. This sample was taken from a study of blood T cell repertoires in COVID-19. The wider study: Whether acute or convalescent, the COVID-19 samples came from the United States, Italy and Spain. PBMCs, B-cell-depleted T cells, or T cells were the source of the cDNA or gDNA that made up the material.

The Seattle patients, enrolled during active infection, were followed longitudinally. Original handling: Reference gene primer amplification in the assay estimated nucleated cell counts. Libraries were prepared by immunoSEQ multiplex PCR; TCRdb keeps only in-frame clonotypes and omits some of them. V, J and clone size derive from that table, while D and trimming were established from the DNA sequence. The table has 140,000 to 150,000 clones, approximately 83% seen once; the top ten hold approximately 8%. The TCR was taken from a woman in her sixties with COVID-19, enrolled during active disease. The chain combines TRBV28 with TRBJ2-7; no definite D call. Sequenced: peripheral blood. The CDR3 is CASSSPHSYEQYF. The DNA for the CDR3 is TGTGCCAGCAGTTCCCCCCACTCCTACGAGCAGTACTTC. Full variable domain (rest looked up from reference TRBV28 and TRBJ2-7): DVKVTQSSRYLVKRTGEKVFLECVQDMDHENMFWYRQDPGLGLRLIYFSYDVKMKEKGDIPEGYSVSREKKERFSLILESASTNQTSMYLCASSSPHSYEQYFGPGTRLTVT.